This entry features one T cell receptor (beta chain) sequence. Original handling: Amplifying reference gene primers gave estimates of nucleated cell counts. Clones were sequenced by immunoSEQ multiplex PCR, and TCRdb holds only the in-frame ones, with some missing. That table gives V, J and clone size, and the DNA gave D and trimming. The sample consists of more than 150,000 clones, nearly 85% of them appearing once. This entry comes from a study of blood T cell repertoires in COVID-19. Study background: Samples came from the United States, Italy and Spain, spanning acute and convalescent COVID-19. T cells, B-cell-depleted T cells, or PBMCs supplied cDNA or gDNA.

The CDR3 is 14 residues long. V lost 2 bases and J 1 base, leaving 8 bases between the germline ends. Germline CDR1 MNHNS, CDR2 SASEGT. The rearrangement joins TRBV6-1 to TRBJ1-2, with D uncertain. The specimen sequenced was peripheral blood. This TCR was recovered from a woman aged 30 to 39 with acute or convalescent COVID-19. CDR3 sequence: CASSELPSNYGYTF. CDR3 nucleotide sequence: TGTGCCAGCAGTGAATTGCCGAGTAACTATGGCTACACCTTC.